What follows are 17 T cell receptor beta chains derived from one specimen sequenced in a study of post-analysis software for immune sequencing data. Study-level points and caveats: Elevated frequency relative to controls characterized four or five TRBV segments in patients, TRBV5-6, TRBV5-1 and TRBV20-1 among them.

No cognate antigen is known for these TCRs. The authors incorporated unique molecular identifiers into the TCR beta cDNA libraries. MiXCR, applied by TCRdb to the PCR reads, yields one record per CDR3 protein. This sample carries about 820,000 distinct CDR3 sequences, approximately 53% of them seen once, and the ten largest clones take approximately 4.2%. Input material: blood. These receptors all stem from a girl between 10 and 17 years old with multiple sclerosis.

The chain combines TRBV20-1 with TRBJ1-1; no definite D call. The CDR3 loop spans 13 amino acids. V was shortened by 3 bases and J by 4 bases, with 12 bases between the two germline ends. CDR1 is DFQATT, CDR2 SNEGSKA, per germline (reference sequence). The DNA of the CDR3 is TGCAGTGCTAGGTTGGGCGGTGGCACTGAAGCTTTCTTT. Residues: CSARLGGGTEAFF.

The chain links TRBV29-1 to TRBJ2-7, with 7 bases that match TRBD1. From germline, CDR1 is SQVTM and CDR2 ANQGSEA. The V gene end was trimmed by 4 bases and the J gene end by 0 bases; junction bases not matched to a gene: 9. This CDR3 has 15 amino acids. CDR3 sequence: CSVALTGALSYEQYF. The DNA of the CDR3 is TGCAGCGTTGCCCTTACAGGGGCCCTCTCCTACGAGCAGTACTTC.

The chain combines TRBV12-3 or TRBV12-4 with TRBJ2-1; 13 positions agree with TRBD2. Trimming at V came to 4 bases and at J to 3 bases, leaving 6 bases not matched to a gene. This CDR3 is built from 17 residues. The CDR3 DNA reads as TGTGCCAGCAGTTGGACTAGCGGGAGTTATGGCTACAATGAGCAGTTCTTC. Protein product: CASSWTSGSYGYNEQFF.

The CDR3, as DNA: TGCAGTGCTAGAGGCAGGTTGCTCGGCCCCAATGAGCAGTTCTTC. This sequence encodes CSARGRLLGPNEQFF. The V call is TRBV20-1, the J call TRBJ2-1, with no clear D. V lost 1 base and J 6 bases, leaving 16 bases between the germline ends. The CDR3 is 15 amino acids. CDR1 and CDR2 (germline): DFQATT, SNEGSKA (reference sequence).

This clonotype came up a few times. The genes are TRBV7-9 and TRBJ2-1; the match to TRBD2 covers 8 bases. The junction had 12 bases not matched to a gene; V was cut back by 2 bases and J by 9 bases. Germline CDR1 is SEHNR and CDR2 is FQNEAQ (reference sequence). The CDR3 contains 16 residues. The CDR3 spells CASSLPLAREGSEQFF. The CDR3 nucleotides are TGTGCCAGCAGCTTACCCCTTGCACGGGAGGGGAGTGAGCAGTTCTTC.

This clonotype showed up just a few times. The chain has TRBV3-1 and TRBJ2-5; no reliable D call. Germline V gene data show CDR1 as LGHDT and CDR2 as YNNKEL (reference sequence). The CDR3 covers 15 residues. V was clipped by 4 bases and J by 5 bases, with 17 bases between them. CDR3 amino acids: CASSPWTERSETQYF. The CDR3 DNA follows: TGTGCCAGCAGCCCCTGGACCGAGAGGAGTGAGACCCAGTACTTC.

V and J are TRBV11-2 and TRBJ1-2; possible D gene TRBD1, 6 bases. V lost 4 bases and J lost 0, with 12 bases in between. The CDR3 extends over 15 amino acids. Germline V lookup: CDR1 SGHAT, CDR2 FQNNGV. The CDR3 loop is CASSSPGTTNYGYTF. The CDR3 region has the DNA TGTGCCAGCAGCTCCCCCGGGACAACTAACTATGGCTACACCTTC.

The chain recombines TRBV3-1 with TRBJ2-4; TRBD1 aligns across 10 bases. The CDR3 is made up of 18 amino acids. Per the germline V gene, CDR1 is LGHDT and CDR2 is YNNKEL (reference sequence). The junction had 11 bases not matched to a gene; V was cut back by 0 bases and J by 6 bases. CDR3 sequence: CASSQDVPGQGRRNIQYF. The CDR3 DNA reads TGTGCCAGCAGCCAAGATGTCCCGGGACAGGGGCGAAGAAACATTCAGTACTTC.

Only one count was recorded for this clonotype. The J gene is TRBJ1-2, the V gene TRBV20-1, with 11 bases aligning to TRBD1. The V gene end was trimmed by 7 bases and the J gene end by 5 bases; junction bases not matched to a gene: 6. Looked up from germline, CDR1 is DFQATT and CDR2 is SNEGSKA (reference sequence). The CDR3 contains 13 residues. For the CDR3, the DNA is TGCAGTGTCATGGGGGACAGGGGGTATGGCTACACCTTC. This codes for CSVMGDRGYGYTF.

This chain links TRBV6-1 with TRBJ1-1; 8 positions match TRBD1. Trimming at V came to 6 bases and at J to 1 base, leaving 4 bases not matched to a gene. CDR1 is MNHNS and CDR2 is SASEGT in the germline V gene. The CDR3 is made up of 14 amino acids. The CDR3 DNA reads TGTGCCAGCAGGTGGACAGGGTCGAACACTGAAGCTTTCTTT. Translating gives CASRWTGSNTEAFF.

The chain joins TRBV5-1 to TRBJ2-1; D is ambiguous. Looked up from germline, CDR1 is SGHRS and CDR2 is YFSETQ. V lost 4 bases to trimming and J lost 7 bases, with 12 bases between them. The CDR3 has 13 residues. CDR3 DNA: TGCGCCAGCAGCCCAAACGTAGGGAATGAGCAGTTCTTC. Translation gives CASSPNVGNEQFF.

In DNA, the CDR3 is TGCAGTGTCATCACGGGGGGTGAGACCCAGTACTTC. It yields the protein CSVITGGETQYF. The V gene is TRBV20-1, the J gene TRBJ2-5; TRBD2 matches 7 bases. V lost 7 bases, J lost 5 bases, and 7 bases stayed unmatched. The V gene's germline CDR1 is DFQATT and CDR2 SNEGSKA (reference sequence). This CDR3 region has 12 residues.

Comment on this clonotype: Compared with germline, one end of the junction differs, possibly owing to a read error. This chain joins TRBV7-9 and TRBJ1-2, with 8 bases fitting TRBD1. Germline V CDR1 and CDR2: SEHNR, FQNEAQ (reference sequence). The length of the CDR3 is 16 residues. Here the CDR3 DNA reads TGTGCCAGCAGCTCAAATCTGGGACAGGTATCGGAAGGCTGCACCTTC. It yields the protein CASSSNLGQVSEGCTF. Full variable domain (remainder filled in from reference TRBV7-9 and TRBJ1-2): DTGVSQNPRHKITKRGQNVTFRCDPISEHNRLYWYRQTLGQGPEFLTYFQNEAQLEKSRLLSDRFSAERPKGSFSTLEIQRTEQGDSAMYLCASSSNLGQVSEGCTFGSGTRLTVV.

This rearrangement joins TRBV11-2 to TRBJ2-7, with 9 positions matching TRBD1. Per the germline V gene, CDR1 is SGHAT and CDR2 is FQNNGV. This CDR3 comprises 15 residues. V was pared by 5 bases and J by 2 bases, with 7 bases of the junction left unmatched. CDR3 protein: CASSVWTGETYEQYF. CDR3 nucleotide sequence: TGTGCCAGCAGCGTTTGGACAGGGGAGACCTACGAGCAGTACTTC.

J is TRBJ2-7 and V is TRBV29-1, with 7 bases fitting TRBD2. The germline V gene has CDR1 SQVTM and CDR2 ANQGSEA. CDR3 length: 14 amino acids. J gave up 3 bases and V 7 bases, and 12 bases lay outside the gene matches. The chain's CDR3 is CSAWGGQGHYEQYF. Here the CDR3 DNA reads TGCAGCGCCTGGGGGGGTCAGGGCCACTACGAGCAGTACTTC.

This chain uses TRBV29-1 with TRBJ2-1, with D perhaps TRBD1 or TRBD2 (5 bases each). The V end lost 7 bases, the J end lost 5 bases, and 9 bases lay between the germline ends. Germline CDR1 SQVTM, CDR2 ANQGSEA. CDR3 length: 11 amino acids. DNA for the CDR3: TGCAGCGGGGGGTCCCACAATGAGCAGTTCTTC. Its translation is CSGGSHNEQFF.

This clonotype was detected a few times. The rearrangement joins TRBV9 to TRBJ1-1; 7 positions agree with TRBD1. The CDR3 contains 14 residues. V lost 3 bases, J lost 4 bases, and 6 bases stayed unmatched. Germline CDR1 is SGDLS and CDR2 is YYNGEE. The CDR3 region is CASSAKQGSTEAFF. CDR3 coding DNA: TGTGCCAGCAGCGCGAAACAGGGGAGCACTGAAGCTTTCTTT. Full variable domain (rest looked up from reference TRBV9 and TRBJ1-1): DSGVTQTPKHLITATGQRVTLRCSPRSGDLSVYWYQQSLDQGLQFLIQYYNGEERAKGNILERFSAQQFPDLHSELNLSSLELGDSALYFCASSAKQGSTEAFFGQGTRLTVV.